This TCR beta chain is drawn from a study of shared clonotypes between healthy human individuals. For the study at large: The study enrolled a couple of women and a few men aged 18 to 49. Regarding the study as a whole: Generation probabilities were higher for clonotypes shared across all four sorted-subset donors than for unshared ones.

A remark on this clone: Antigen unknown.

Germline CDR1 is SNHLY and CDR2 is FYNNEI. The CDR3 is 16 residues long. Between the trimmed V and J ends, which lost 3 bases and 0 bases, there was a span of 12 bases. Naive CD8 cells comprised CD45RO-negative, CCR7-positively selected cells, excluding terminally differentiated effector memory CD45RA+ cells. Sequencing used immunoSEQ multiplex PCR; TCRdb keeps in-frame clones, though not all of them. The sample includes roughly 1,800,000 clones, around 96% of them seen just once. This clonotype was sampled from a man younger than 30 in good health. The chain couples TRBV2 to TRBJ1-5, with D perhaps TRBD1 (6 bases). The material sequenced was naive CD8+ T cells sorted from blood. CDR3 amino acids: CASSDWNRDSNQPQHF. CDR3 sequence (DNA): TGTGCCAGCAGTGATTGGAACAGGGATAGCAATCAGCCCCAGCATTTT.